This TCR beta chain was captured by sequencing in a study of cytomegalovirus exposure and HLA in healthy donors. Study context: Unique TCRs numbering roughly 85 million, obtained from HLA-typed donors, made up an early data release. General observations from the study: The authors reported that TCR beta sequences could predict HLA-A and HLA-B alleles. These predictions were accurate for most subjects in the first cohort. TCR association rates varied by HLA locus in a later analysis, with DRB1 highest and HLA-C lowest.

Germline loops: CDR1 LGHNA, CDR2 YNFKEQ. With 1 base clipped from V and 1 base from J, the junction kept 6 bases outside the gene matches. The CDR3 is 17 amino acids. The PCR made use of 60 Vbeta and 13 Jbeta primers. The assay was immunoSEQ multiplex PCR, and TCRdb's table has in-frame clones only and misses some. The repertoire holds about 110,000 clones, with around 80% as singletons. As to this clone: Its antigen is undetermined.

This TCR was recovered from a man aged 25-45 years in good health and CMV-seropositive. Sequencing input: PBMCs. The V and J genes are TRBV4-2 and TRBJ1-3, with 8 positions matching TRBD1. CDR3 bases: TGTGCCAGCAGCCAAGCCGGGACAGGAACGTCTGGAAACACCATATATTTT. Its protein product is CASSQAGTGTSGNTIYF.